The 11 T cell receptor beta chains presented below share a single source sample, sequenced in a study of metastatic and nonmetastatic thyroid tumors. TCRdb reassembled clones from the PCR reads with MiXCR. Here the sample spans some 8,000 clones, around a third being singletons. All patients reached thyroid surgery having received no treatment beforehand. Source material: tumor tissue. All receptors come from a female donor with papillary thyroid cancer or a benign thyroid nodule (not recorded which). Some clones in this sample may be carry-over from other donors' samples.

V usage is TRBV28 and J usage is TRBJ1-1; D is possibly TRBD1 (5 bases). The V end lost 5 bases, the J end lost 8 bases, and 15 bases lay between the germline ends. CDR3 length: 13 amino acids. Germline V lookup: CDR1 MDHEN, CDR2 SYDVKM. The CDR3 DNA reads TGTGCCAGCAGTGAAGAGTTCAGGGAGGAAGCTTTCTTT. This codes for CASSEEFREEAFF.

This chain uses TRBV11-3 with TRBJ2-1, with D tentatively TRBD1 (6 bases). Germline V gene data show CDR1 as SGHNT and CDR2 as YENEEA. The CDR3 totals 14 residues. Trimming stripped 4 bases from V and 6 bases from J, with 13 bases between. The chain's CDR3 is CASSWGQGSNEQFF. The CDR3 DNA is TGTGCCAGCAGCTGGGGGCAGGGGAGCAATGAGCAGTTCTTC.

The V and J genes are TRBV4-2 and TRBJ2-3; TRBD2 matches 10 bases. V was clipped by 1 base and J by 0 bases; unmatched bases: 4. CDR1 is LGHNA and CDR2 is YNFKEQ in the germline V gene. The CDR3 extends over 17 amino acids. CDR3 nucleotide sequence: TGTGCCAGCAGCCAAGGGACTAGCGGTCCTAGCACAGATACGCAGTATTTT. Protein sequence: CASSQGTSGPSTDTQYF.

This chain uses TRBV5-1 with TRBJ2-1; 11 nucleotides agree with TRBD2. J was trimmed by 7 bases and V by 7 bases; bases with no gene match: 10. Germline CDR1 SGHRS, CDR2 YFSETQ. The CDR3 contains 15 residues. The CDR3 DNA reads as TGCGCCAGCGAAACTAGCGGGAGCGGTGGGAATGAGCAGTTCTTC. It yields the protein CASETSGSGGNEQFF.

The sample holds a few counts of this clone. V gene TRBV10-2 combines with J gene TRBJ1-4; TRBD1 is a possible D gene (5 bases). CDR3 length equals 16 residues. Germline V gene lookup returns CDR1 WSHSY and CDR2 SAAADI. Trimming removed 1 base from V and 6 bases from J, with 15 bases in between. This CDR3 is CASSEYKLGGDEKLFF. CDR3 nucleotide sequence: TGCGCCAGCAGTGAGTACAAGCTGGGAGGGGATGAAAAACTGTTTTTT.

This clone was counted only a few times. V usage is TRBV6-9 and J usage is TRBJ1-2; TRBD1 matches at 7 bases. Losses at the gene ends were 1 base for V and 14 bases for J; bases not matched to a gene: 10. CDR1 is MNHGY, CDR2 SVAAGI, per germline. The CDR3 has 13 residues. The CDR3 sequence is CASSYYTRGTETF. The CDR3 DNA is TGTGCCAGCAGTTATTATACGCGGGGGACAGAGACCTTC.

DNA of the CDR3: TGTGCCAGCAGCTCGGGGATCAGAATAGGCTACACCTTC. It encodes CASSSGIRIGYTF. V usage is TRBV7-2 and J usage is TRBJ1-2; unclear D gene. Germline loops: CDR1 SGHTA, CDR2 FQGNSA. The V and J ends lost 4 bases and 8 bases respectively, with 14 bases between them. The CDR3 has 13 amino acids.

This clone was observed a handful of times. J is TRBJ2-7 and V is TRBV12-3 or TRBV12-4; 11 nucleotides match TRBD2. The CDR3 is 13 amino acids. J lost 10 bases, V lost 6 bases, and 8 bases had no gene match. CDR3 DNA: TGTGCCAGCAGGCCGACTAGCGGGGTTGATCAGTACTTC. Its protein product is CASRPTSGVDQYF.

In this sample, this clone turned up a few times. The chain uses TRBV6-4 and TRBJ2-1, with D uncertain. CDR1 and CDR2 (germline): MRHNA, SNTAGT. Trimming took 0 bases from V and 8 from J, leaving 11 bases between them. This CDR3 is built from 14 residues. This CDR3 is CASSDSGPTDEQFF. As DNA, the CDR3 is TGTGCCAGCAGTGACTCGGGCCCCACGGATGAGCAGTTCTTC.

The chain employs TRBV20-1 and TRBJ1-5; D is unclear. Germline values: CDR1 DFQATT, CDR2 SNEGSKA (reference sequence). The V end lost 3 bases, the J end lost 0 bases, and 9 bases lay between the germline ends. This CDR3 is 14 amino acids long. The CDR3 DNA reads as TGCAGTGCTAGCCACTCAGATAGCAATCAGCCCCAGCATTTT. This sequence encodes CSASHSDSNQPQHF.

The chain joins TRBV25-1 to TRBJ2-7; 10 bases are shared with TRBD1. Germline V gives CDR1 MGHDK, CDR2 SYGVNS. J gave up 2 bases and V 10 bases, and 5 bases lay outside the gene matches. CDR3 length equals 13 residues. The CDR3 sequence is CATKGQGAYEQYF. In nucleotides, the CDR3 is TGTGCCACCAAAGGACAGGGGGCCTACGAGCAGTACTTC.